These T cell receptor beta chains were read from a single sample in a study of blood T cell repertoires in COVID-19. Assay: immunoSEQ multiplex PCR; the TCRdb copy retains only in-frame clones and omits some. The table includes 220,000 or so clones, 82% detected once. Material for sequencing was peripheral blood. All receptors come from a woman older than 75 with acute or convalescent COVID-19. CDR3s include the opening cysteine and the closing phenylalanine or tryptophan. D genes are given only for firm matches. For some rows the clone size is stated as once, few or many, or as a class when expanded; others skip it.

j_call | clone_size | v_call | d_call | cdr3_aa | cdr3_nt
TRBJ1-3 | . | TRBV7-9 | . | CASSPHDMFSGNTIYF | TGTGCCAGCAGCCCACACGACATGTTCTCTGGAAACACCATATATTTT
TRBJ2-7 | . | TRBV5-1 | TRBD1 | CASSSRQGSSYEQYF | TGCGCCAGCAGCTCCCGACAGGGAAGTTCCTACGAGCAGTACTTC
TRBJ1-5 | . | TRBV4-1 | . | CASSQVPDLRGQPQHF | TGCGCCAGCAGCCAAGTACCTGATCTAAGGGGTCAGCCCCAGCATTTT
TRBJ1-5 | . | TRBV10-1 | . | CASRVPGAYTGRPQHF | TGCGCCAGCAGAGTTCCAGGGGCCTATACGGGTCGGCCCCAGCATTTT
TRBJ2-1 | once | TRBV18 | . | CASSPPAAGRYNEQFF | TGTGCCAGCTCACCGCCCGCCGCTGGGAGATACAATGAGCAGTTCTTC
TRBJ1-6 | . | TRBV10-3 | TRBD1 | CAISGTGRDNSPLHF | TGTGCCATCAGCGGGACAGGGAGAGACAATTCACCCCTCCACTTT
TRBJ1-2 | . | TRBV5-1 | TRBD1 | CASSPGTALGYGYTF | TGCGCCAGCAGCCCCGGGACAGCCTTAGGCTATGGCTACACCTTC
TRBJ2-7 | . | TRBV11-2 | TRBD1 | CASRGGTGANEQYF | TGTGCCAGCAGGGGTGGGACAGGAGCGAACGAGCAGTACTTC
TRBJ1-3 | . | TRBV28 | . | CATRGKGNTIYF | TGTGCCACACGAGGGAAGGGAAACACCATATATTTT
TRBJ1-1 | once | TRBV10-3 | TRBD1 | CAISGGRQGSTEAFF | TGTGCCATCAGTGGGGGGAGACAGGGGAGCACTGAAGCTTTCTTT
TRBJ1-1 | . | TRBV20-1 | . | CSARESPRAFF | TGCAGTGCTAGAGAGTCGCCGAGGGCTTTCTTT
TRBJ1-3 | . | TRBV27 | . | CASSSGHSGNTIYF | TGTGCCAGCAGTTCGGGACACTCTGGAAACACCATATATTTT
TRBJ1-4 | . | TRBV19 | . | CASSPQGLATNEKLFF | TGTGCCAGTAGTCCTCAGGGCCTTGCAACTAATGAAAAACTGTTTTTT
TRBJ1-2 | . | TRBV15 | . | CATSRDRRGRRYGEGYTF | TGTGCCACCAGCAGAGATCGCCGAGGGCGGAGGTATGGAGAGGGCTACACCTTC
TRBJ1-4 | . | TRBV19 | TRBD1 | CASSIRRGPNEKLFF | TGTGCCAGTAGTATACGGAGGGGGCCGAATGAAAAACTGTTTTTT
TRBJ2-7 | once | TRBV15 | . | CATSRFRGDYEQYF | TGTGCCACCTCAAGGTTCAGGGGGGACTACGAGCAGTACTTC
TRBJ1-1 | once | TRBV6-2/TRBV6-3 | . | CASSYSRANTEAFF | TGTGCCAGCAGTTACTCGAGGGCTAACACTGAAGCTTTCTTT
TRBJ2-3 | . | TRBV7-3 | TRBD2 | CASSRRAGGPGTDTQYF | TGTGCCAGCAGCAGAAGGGCGGGGGGGCCTGGTACAGATACGCAGTATTTT
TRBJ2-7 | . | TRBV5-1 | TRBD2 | CASSVDSGGDEQYF | TGCGCCAGCTCGGTTGATAGCGGGGGCGACGAGCAGTACTTC
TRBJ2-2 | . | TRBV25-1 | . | CASSEYGRGWTGELFF | TGTGCCAGCAGTGAATACGGCAGGGGTTGGACCGGGGAGCTGTTTTTT
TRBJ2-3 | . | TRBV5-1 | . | CASSLWGGTDTQYF | TGCGCCAGCAGCTTGTGGGGCGGCACAGATACGCAGTATTTT
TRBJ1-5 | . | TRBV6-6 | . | CASTRIVPWGQSNQPQHF | TGTGCCAGCACTCGTATCGTTCCATGGGGACAAAGCAATCAGCCCCAGCATTTT
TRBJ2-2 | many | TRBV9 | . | CASSETDSNTGELFF | TGTGCCAGCAGCGAGACAGATTCGAACACCGGGGAGCTGTTTTTT
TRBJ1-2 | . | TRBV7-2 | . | CASSPTPGSPNYGYTF | TGTGCCAGCAGCCCCACTCCCGGGTCCCCAAACTATGGCTACACCTTC
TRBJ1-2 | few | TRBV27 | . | CASSVSRTPVYGYTF | TGTGCCAGCAGTGTGTCCAGGACTCCTGTCTATGGCTACACCTTC
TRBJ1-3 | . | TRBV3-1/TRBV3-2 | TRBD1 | CASSQAGQGTGNTIYF | TGTGCCAGCAGCCAAGCGGGACAGGGAACAGGAAACACCATATATTTT
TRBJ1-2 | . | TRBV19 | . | CASSSRGRSLTYTF | TGTGCCAGTAGTAGTCGGGGAAGGTCATTAACTTACACCTTC
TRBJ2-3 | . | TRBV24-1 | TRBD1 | CATSDPGTEKDTQYF | TGTGCCACCAGTGACCCCGGGACAGAAAAAGATACGCAGTATTTT
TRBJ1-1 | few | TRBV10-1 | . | CASSPGCRHNTEAFF | TGCGCCAGCAGCCCAGGATGCCGCCATAACACTGAAGCTTTCTTT